This entry lists 22 T cell receptor beta chains sequenced from one sample in a study of T cells after yellow fever vaccination (dated by TCRdb to the late 2010s). Explained via the paper, the treatment or condition label denotes: live attenuated yellow fever vaccine strain. Library generation was performed with 5' RACE. Data came from an Illumina HiSeq 2500. TCRdb trimmed the raw reads at Q25, called clones with MiXCR and kept productive beta chains. Each CDR3 protein gets just one entry, which takes the most common genes and DNA from the rows behind it. The sample contains around 140,000 distinct CDR3 sequences, around 7.7% of them found a single time. About 0.73% of the sample is in the top ten clones. The specimen was CD4+ T cells sorted from PBMCs, collected 5 days after the yellow fever booster vaccination. The receptor source for this set is a man in his thirties or forties who received the YFV17D yellow fever vaccine.

The table lists this clonotype with many counts. The genes are TRBV27 and TRBJ2-3; D gene ambiguous. The germline V gene has CDR1 MNHEY and CDR2 SMNVEV (reference sequence). This CDR3 contains 13 residues. V gave up 5 bases and J gave up 3 bases, with 9 bases separating them. CDR3: CASSMLFTDTQYF. In DNA form, the CDR3 reads TGTGCCAGCAGTATGTTGTTTACAGATACGCAGTATTTT.

This clonotype was seen ten or more times. J is TRBJ2-4 and V is TRBV20-1, with 7 bases that match TRBD2. Per the germline V gene, CDR1 is DFQATT and CDR2 is SNEGSKA (reference sequence). The ends lost 4 bases at V and 8 bases at J; junction bases unmatched: 5. CDR3 size: 12 residues. CDR3 DNA sequence: TGCAGTGCTACCGGGGAGGGGCACATTCAGTACTTC. It translates to CSATGEGHIQYF.

Details on this clonotype: A single base separates this from a much larger clone, so it may be a read error. The chain combines TRBV10-3 with TRBJ1-1, with 7 bases lining up with TRBD1. V lost 2 bases, J lost 11 bases, and 5 bases stayed unmatched. The V gene's germline CDR1 is ENHRY and CDR2 SYGVKD. The length of the CDR3 is 12 residues. The CDR3 reads CAISEITGVAFF. As DNA, the CDR3 is TGTGCCATCAGTGAGATTACAGGGGTGGCTTTCTTT.

This clonotype was observed many times. The chain's CDR3 is CSATLPGQGTEAFF. CDR3 bases: TGCAGTGCTACATTGCCGGGGCAAGGCACTGAAGCTTTCTTT. V and J are TRBV20-1 and TRBJ1-1, with D maybe TRBD1 (5 bases). CDR1 and CDR2 (germline): DFQATT, SNEGSKA (reference sequence). V lost 4 bases and J lost 4, with 16 bases in between. The CDR3 loop spans 14 amino acids.

This clonotype was picked up many times. CDR3 sequence (DNA): TGTGCCAGCTCACAAGGCGTCTATGGCTACACCTTC. Protein product: CASSQGVYGYTF. V and J are TRBV18 and TRBJ1-2; D not resolved. Trimming removed 4 bases at V and 4 bases at J, with 7 bases between. The CDR3 has 12 residues. CDR1 is KGHSH, CDR2 LQKENI, per germline.

At least ten counts were recorded for this clonotype. The V gene is TRBV6-5, the J gene TRBJ1-4; TRBD1 is a possible D gene (6 bases). The ends were cut back, 4 bases at V and 7 bases at J, with 16 bases in the middle. This CDR3 has 15 amino acids. Germline values: CDR1 MNHEY, CDR2 SVGAGI. The CDR3 DNA reads TGTGCCAGCAGTTTGGCCAGGGGAGGGAGTGAAAAACTGTTTTTT. Translating it yields CASSLARGGSEKLFF.

This chain joins TRBV7-2 and TRBJ1-3; the D gene is possibly TRBD1 (6 bases). The germline V and J ends were trimmed by 5 bases and 4 bases, with 15 bases remaining between them. The CDR3 contains 15 residues. Germline loops: CDR1 SGHTA, CDR2 FQGNSA. DNA for the CDR3: TGTGCCAGCAGCGAAAACAGGGCTGCAGGAAACACCATATATTTT. Its translation: CASSENRAAGNTIYF.

This clonotype has ten or more counts. V usage is TRBV28 and J usage is TRBJ2-3, with D perhaps matching TRBD2 (5 bases). This CDR3 spans 11 amino acids. V was clipped by 3 bases and J by 10 bases, with 8 bases between them. CDR1 is MDHEN and CDR2 is SYDVKM in the germline V gene. CDR3 amino acids: CASSLQRAQYF. In DNA, the CDR3 is TGTGCCAGCAGTTTGCAGAGGGCGCAGTATTTT.

This clonotype was seen many times. The gene calls are TRBV20-1 and TRBJ2-1, with D hard to call. The germline V and J ends were trimmed by 3 bases and 7 bases, with 13 bases remaining between them. Germline loops: CDR1 DFQATT, CDR2 SNEGSKA (reference sequence). The CDR3 extends over 13 amino acids. The CDR3 loop is CSASARRGNEQFF. In DNA, the CDR3 is TGCAGTGCTAGCGCCAGGAGAGGAAATGAGCAGTTCTTC.

This clonotype was seen repeatedly, ten times or more. This chain connects TRBV6-2 or TRBV6-3 to TRBJ2-1; possible D gene TRBD2, 5 bases. The CDR3 consists of 17 residues. V was shortened by 2 bases and J by 10 bases, with 24 bases between the two germline ends. Germline lookup yields CDR1 MNHEY and CDR2 SVGEGT. The CDR3, as DNA: TGTGCCAGCAGTTACGGGTCCAGCGGCAGACATCCTCGGGAGCAGTTCTTC. Protein sequence: CASSYGSSGRHPREQFF.

In this sample, this clonotype turned up many times. The rearrangement joins TRBV24-1 to TRBJ2-1; no clear D gene. The germline CDR1 and CDR2 sequences are KGHDR and SFDVKD. The CDR3 consists of 12 residues. V was trimmed by 3 bases and J by 5 bases, leaving 4 bases between them. CDR3 coding DNA: TGTGCCACCAGTGATGTTAACAATGAGCAGTTCTTC. Its translation: CATSDVNNEQFF.

As for this clonotype: A read error may explain this, as a much larger clone is one base away. The chain joins TRBV4-2 to TRBJ2-5; D is unclear. V dropped 2 bases and J dropped 5 bases, with 6 bases sitting between them. Germline V gene data show CDR1 as LGHNA and CDR2 as YNFKEQ. The CDR3 runs to 12 residues. The CDR3 loop is CASSQREETQYF. In nucleotides, the CDR3 is TGTGCCAGCAGCCAACGAGAGGAGACCCAGTACTTC.

This clonotype was detected only a few times. This chain connects TRBV20-1 to TRBJ2-2; possibly TRBD2 for D (5 bases). The CDR3 length is 15 residues. V lost 1 base to trimming and J lost 1 base, with 10 bases between them. CDR1 is DFQATT and CDR2 is SNEGSKA in the germline V gene (reference sequence). CDR3 loop: CSARGASRNTGELFF. The DNA of the CDR3 is TGCAGTGCTAGAGGGGCTAGCAGGAACACCGGGGAGCTGTTTTTT.

The sample holds many counts of this clonotype. The chain recombines TRBV28 with TRBJ2-3, with D tentatively TRBD2 (7 bases). Per the germline V gene, CDR1 is MDHEN and CDR2 is SYDVKM. The V and J ends lost 5 bases and 3 bases respectively, with 15 bases between them. The CDR3 has 15 residues. The CDR3 nucleotides read TGTGCCAGCAGTCTCGGGGGGCCGGCGACAGATACGCAGTATTTT. Protein: CASSLGGPATDTQYF.

This clonotype has ten or more counts. The V gene is TRBV6-5, the J gene TRBJ1-2, with 8 bases lining up with TRBD1. This CDR3 comprises 14 residues. With V trimmed by 5 bases and J by 4 bases, 6 bases remained unmatched. Germline V gene lookup returns CDR1 MNHEY and CDR2 SVGAGI. CDR3 amino acids: CASSHGTGSYGYTF. CDR3 in DNA: TGTGCCAGCAGTCACGGGACAGGATCCTATGGCTACACCTTC.

This clonotype was seen more than once but under ten times. V usage is TRBV20-1 and J usage is TRBJ2-1; the D is unclear. The CDR3 has 14 residues. Germline assignment: CDR1 DFQATT and CDR2 SNEGSKA (reference sequence). V was trimmed by 6 bases and J by 2 bases, leaving 14 bases between them. For the CDR3, the DNA is TGCAGTGCAGCCGCCCTAACCCCCTACAATGAGCAGTTCTTC. It encodes CSAAALTPYNEQFF.

This clonotype has only a few counts. The chain's CDR3 is CASSLMSGVNTGELFF. The CDR3 DNA follows: TGTGCCAGCAGCCTTATGAGCGGGGTGAACACCGGGGAGCTGTTTTTT. The V gene is TRBV5-4, the J gene TRBJ2-2; 7 bases are shared with TRBD2. The germline V gene has CDR1 SGHNT and CDR2 YYREEE (reference sequence). V lost 4 bases and J lost 1; bases outside the gene matches: 7. The CDR3 is 16 residues long.

In this sample, this clonotype turned up a few times. The genes are TRBV5-4 and TRBJ2-1; 8 bases map to TRBD2. The germline V gene encodes CDR1 SGHNT and CDR2 YYREEE (reference sequence). This CDR3 has 16 residues. V trimming: 0 bases; J trimming: 6 bases; junction bases outside the gene matches: 8. This chain's CDR3 is CASSLDPAGVSNEQFF. The CDR3 DNA reads TGTGCCAGCAGCTTGGATCCAGCGGGAGTTTCCAATGAGCAGTTCTTC. Drawing the rest from reference TRBV5-4 and TRBJ2-1, the complete variable domain is ETGVTQSPTHLIKTRGQQVTLRCSSQSGHNTVSWYQQALGQGPQFIFQYYREEENGRGNFPPRFSGLQFPNYSSELNVNALELDDSALYLCASSLDPAGVSNEQFFGPGTRLTVL.

Many counts were recorded for this clonotype. V and J are TRBV28 and TRBJ1-1; TRBD1 might be the D (5 bases). Germline CDR1 and CDR2: MDHEN and SYDVKM. Trimming pared 8 bases from V and 1 base from J, leaving 23 bases between. The CDR3 covers 17 residues. CDR3 region: CASFYGGVTRANTEAFF. The CDR3 DNA follows: TGTGCCAGCTTCTATGGGGGGGTAACCCGCGCGAACACTGAAGCTTTCTTT.

This clonotype was counted ten times or more. The chain carries TRBV29-1 and TRBJ2-5; the D is unclear. The CDR3 spans 13 residues. Trimming stripped 7 bases from V and 5 bases from J, with 17 bases between. Germline-derived CDR1 and CDR2 are SQVTM and ANQGSEA. CDR3 DNA: TGCAGCGCGAAGGCAGGTTCGAGTGAGACCCAGTACTTC. Residues: CSAKAGSSETQYF.

Comments on this clonotype: Given a much more abundant clone one base away, this may be a read error. This chain links TRBV5-1 with TRBJ2-2; 7 nucleotides line up with TRBD1. CDR1 SGHRS and CDR2 YFSETQ come from the germline V gene. Trimming at V came to 5 bases and at J to 7 bases, leaving 14 bases not matched to a gene. This CDR3 is built from 16 residues. CDR3 in amino acids: CASRPQGLGMNGELFF. The CDR3 nucleotides are TGCGCCAGCAGGCCACAGGGGTTGGGGATGAACGGGGAGCTGTTTTTT.

This clonotype was counted ten times or more. The chain uses TRBV4-2 and TRBJ2-7, with D possibly TRBD2 on 6 matching bases. The germline CDR1 and CDR2 sequences are LGHNA and YNFKEQ. The CDR3 sequence is 22 residues long. Between the trimmed V and J ends, which lost 3 bases and 1 base, there was a span of 34 bases. CDR3 sequence reads: CASSHTPRTTGLPGAFSYEQYF. As DNA, the CDR3 is TGTGCCAGCAGCCACACACCCAGAACCACGGGACTGCCGGGAGCCTTTTCCTACGAGCAGTACTTC.